The text below deals with one TCR beta chain. Its antigen is unknown. No much larger clonotype is one base removed from it; base qualities were not supplied. The CDR3 regions of human TCRbeta chains were analyzed by immunosequencing. Per the authors' processing: TCRs in the repertoires were compared against a reference library of SARS-CoV-2-specific TCRs that had been generated with the MIRA antigen-specificity platform. Breadth was defined as the fraction of unique TCRs that were SARS-CoV-2-associated, and depth was defined as the fraction of total T cells that were SARS-CoV-2-associated. Using the MIRA data, each spike-specific TCR was assigned both to the spike region to which the TCR was reactive and to a CD4 or CD8 class. Log10-transformed breadth and depth values were compared by one-way ANOVA with Sidak's multiple comparisons tests. The immuneACCESS repertoire file appears here via TCRdb, limited to in-frame rearrangements. These files lack a portion of the clones; in checked studies, under half of the deficit traces to unresolved V genes, and the cause of the others is not known. D and trimming were read from the DNA, whereas the V and J calls and clone size are those reported in that table. The sample profile shows 110,000 to 150,000 clones; 80% to 90% of them were found once. The top ten hold 3% to 4.5% of the sample.

Taken from the germline V gene, the CDR1 and CDR2 loops are SGHAT and FQNNGV. From its cysteine to its phenylalanine, the CDR3 spans 15 amino acids. Only the CDR3 region is kept as DNA, spanning 45 bases read in frame from base 1. V trim: 5 bases; J trim: 8 bases; unmatched bases: 10. This sample was included in a study of T cell responses to AZD1222 COVID-19 vaccine (dated by TCRdb to the early 2020s). A note on the overall study: Because spike-specific TCR depth and breadth did not differ between the two schedules, AZD1222 recipients who got a second dose at roughly 4 weeks were pooled with those who got a second dose at roughly 12 weeks. A total of over 230 trial participants underwent TCR sequencing, of whom nearly 210 received two doses of AZD1222 and about 25 received two doses of the MenACWY control vaccine. Trial participants were enrolled into age subgroups of 18-55, 56-69 and 70-plus years, which contained about 150, 28 and 57 TCR-sequenced participants, respectively.

The time point label, as the study defines it: baseline before first vaccination. The vaccinee samples were drawn from two UK trials, COV001 and COV002, one of which was a single-blind randomized controlled phase 2/3 trial testing AZD1222 (ChAdOx1 nCoV-19) in healthy adults. For TCRbeta chain sequencing, PBMC samples from trial participants were taken at day 0 and at day 28 after the second dose. What the authors observed across the whole study: Only five to seven AZD1222 recipients were SARS-CoV-2 seropositive at baseline, limiting conclusions about previously exposed vaccinees. Spike-specific TCR breadth and depth rose significantly after two AZD1222 doses compared with day 0 and with MenACWY recipients. Participants were mostly white British and included more females than males, and it was suggested by the authors that clonal diversity may have been underestimated. Because no samples from the day 14 peak response were available, repertoires could be characterized only after the peak T cell response. Reportedly, almost half of the unique spike-specific TCRs recognized epitopes lying outside the regions that are mutated in the B.1.351 and B.1.1.7 variants. The 56-69-year group was small, and its depth increase did not reach significance, likely because of low power. Vaccine-associated CD4 TCRs spanned the whole spike protein, with dominant responses in regions 160-218 and 743-854.

The sequence came from an adult in good health. The sequence links TRBV11-2 to TRBJ1-4; TRBD1 agrees with 8 junctional bases. This specimen consisted of peripheral blood, obtained on day 0 of AZD1222 vaccination. The sequenced DNA: TGTGCCAGCAGCCTCGACAGGGGAGGGCAAGAAAAACTGTTTTTT. Protein translation: CASSLDRGGQEKLFF.